These 4 T cell receptor beta chains share one sample of origin, sequenced in a study of metastatic and nonmetastatic thyroid tumors. Every patient underwent thyroid surgery untreated. TCRdb reanalyzed the PCR reads via MiXCR. The repertoire holds more than 9,500 clones, with 31% as singletons. Sequenced input: tumor tissue. All receptors derive from a male donor with papillary thyroid cancer or a benign thyroid nodule (not recorded which). Some clones in this sample may be carry-over from other donors' samples.

This clone was seen at least ten times. The J gene is TRBJ2-5, the V gene TRBV3-1; tentatively, D is TRBD2 (6 bases). This CDR3 spans 14 amino acids. Germline V CDR1 and CDR2: LGHDT, YNNKEL (reference sequence). Trimming shortened V by 1 base and J by 4 bases, and 10 bases separated the two germline ends. CDR3 sequence: CASSQGAGRETQYF. DNA of the CDR3: TGTGCCAGCAGCCAAGGGGCGGGACGAGAGACCCAGTACTTC.

The table lists this clone with a count of one. The missing conserved phenylalanine or tryptophan at the end of this CDR3 makes a read error likely. Because the CDR3's place on the DNA is in doubt, the DNA is left out and the CDR3 is given as listed by TCRdb. This sequence joins TRBV12-3 or TRBV12-4 and TRBJ2-1; TRBD1 was called by the table and not checked on the DNA. The CDR3 length is 12 residues, termini included. The CDR3 spells CASLGDYNEQLY.

The V call is TRBV6-1, the J call TRBJ2-1; 11 bases line up with TRBD2. Germline assignment: CDR1 MNHNS and CDR2 SASEGT. The CDR3 has 15 amino acids. After removal of 3 bases from V and 7 bases from J, the junction contained 5 bases not matched to a gene. The CDR3 DNA is TGTGCCAGCAGTGACTCTCCTAGCGGGAGGAATGAGCAGTTCTTC. Its translation: CASSDSPSGRNEQFF.

This chain's CDR3 is CASSSDRETQYF. The CDR3 nucleotides read TGTGCCAGCAGTTCGGACAGGGAGACCCAGTACTTC. The V gene is TRBV12-3 or TRBV12-4, the J gene TRBJ2-5; the match to TRBD1 covers 7 bases. The junction had 1 base not matched to a gene; V was cut back by 4 bases and J by 5 bases. The CDR3 has 12 amino acids.